This T cell receptor (beta chain) was sequenced in a study of OX40 agonist ivuxolimab in advanced cancers. The wider study: Prior anti-PD-1, anti-PD-L1 or anti-CTLA-4 therapy did not bar entry, and about 38% had some. Findings of the study overall: Compared with CD4+, CD8+ T cells on average had more expanded clones.

Repertoires were generated with immunoSEQ multiplex PCR, while TCRdb's copy carries only in-frame clones and drops some. The table shows about 27,000 clones, with approximately 86% occurring only once. Trimming removed 2 bases at V and 7 bases at J, with 14 bases between. CDR1 and CDR2 from the germline V gene are MNHEY and SMNVEV (reference sequence). The CDR3 length is 14 residues. In the case of this clone: Its antigen is unknown.

The gene calls are TRBV27 and TRBJ1-1; the D gene is possibly TRBD1 (5 bases). The sequenced sample was CD4+ or CD8+ T cells sorted from blood, obtained in a trial of the OX40 agonist ivuxolimab. This receptor was obtained from an adult with an advanced solid tumor such as melanoma, head and neck, liver or kidney cancer. Written as DNA, the CDR3 is TGTGCCAGCAGTTTAGGCCGGGGCAGTCATGAAGCTTTCTTT. It translates to CASSLGRGSHEAFF.